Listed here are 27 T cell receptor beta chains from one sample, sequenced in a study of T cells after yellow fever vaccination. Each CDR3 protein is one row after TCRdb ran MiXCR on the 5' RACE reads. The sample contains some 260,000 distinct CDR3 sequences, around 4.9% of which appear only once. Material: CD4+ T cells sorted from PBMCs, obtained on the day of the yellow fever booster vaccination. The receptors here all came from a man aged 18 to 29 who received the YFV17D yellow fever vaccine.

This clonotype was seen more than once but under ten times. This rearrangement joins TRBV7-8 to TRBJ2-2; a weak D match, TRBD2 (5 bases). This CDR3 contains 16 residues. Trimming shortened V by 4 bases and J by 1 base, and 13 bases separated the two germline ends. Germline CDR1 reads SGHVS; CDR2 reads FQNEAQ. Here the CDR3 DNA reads TGTGCCAGCAGCTACTTCAATGGAGGGAACACCGGGGAGCTGTTTTTT. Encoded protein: CASSYFNGGNTGELFF.

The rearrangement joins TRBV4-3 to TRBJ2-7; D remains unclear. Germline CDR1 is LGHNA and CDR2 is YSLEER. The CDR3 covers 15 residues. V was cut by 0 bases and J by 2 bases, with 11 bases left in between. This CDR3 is CASSQEFSLPYEQYF. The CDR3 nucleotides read TGCGCCAGCAGCCAAGAATTTTCCCTGCCCTACGAGCAGTACTTC.

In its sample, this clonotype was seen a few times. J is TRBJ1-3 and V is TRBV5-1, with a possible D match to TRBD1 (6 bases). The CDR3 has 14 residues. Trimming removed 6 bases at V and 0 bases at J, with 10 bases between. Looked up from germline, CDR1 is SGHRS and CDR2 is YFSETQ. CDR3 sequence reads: CASTGQNSGNTIYF. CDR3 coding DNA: TGCGCCAGCACGGGACAAAACTCTGGAAACACCATATATTTT.

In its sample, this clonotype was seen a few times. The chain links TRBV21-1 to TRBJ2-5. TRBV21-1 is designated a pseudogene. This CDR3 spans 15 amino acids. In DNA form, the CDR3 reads TGTGCCAGCAGCAGCACCAACGGGGTGATGGAGACCCAGTACTTC. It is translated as CASSSTNGVMETQYF.

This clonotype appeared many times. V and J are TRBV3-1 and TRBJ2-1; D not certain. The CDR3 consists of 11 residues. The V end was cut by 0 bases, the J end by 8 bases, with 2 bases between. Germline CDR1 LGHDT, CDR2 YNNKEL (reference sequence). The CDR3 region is CASSQDYEQFF. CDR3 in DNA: TGTGCCAGCAGCCAAGATTATGAGCAGTTCTTC.

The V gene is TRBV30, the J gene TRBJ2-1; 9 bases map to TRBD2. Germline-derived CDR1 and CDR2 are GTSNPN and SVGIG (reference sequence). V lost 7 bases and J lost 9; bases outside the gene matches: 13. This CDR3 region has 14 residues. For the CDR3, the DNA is TGTGCCTTCACTGGGGCGGGGGGGCCAAGTGAGCAGTTCTTC. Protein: CAFTGAGGPSEQFF.

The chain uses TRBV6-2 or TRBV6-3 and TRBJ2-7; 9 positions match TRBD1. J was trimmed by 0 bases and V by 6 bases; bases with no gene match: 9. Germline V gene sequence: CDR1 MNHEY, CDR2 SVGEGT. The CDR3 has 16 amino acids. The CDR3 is CASRPATGGASYEQYF. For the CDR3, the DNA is TGTGCCAGCAGGCCTGCAACAGGGGGCGCCTCCTACGAGCAGTACTTC.

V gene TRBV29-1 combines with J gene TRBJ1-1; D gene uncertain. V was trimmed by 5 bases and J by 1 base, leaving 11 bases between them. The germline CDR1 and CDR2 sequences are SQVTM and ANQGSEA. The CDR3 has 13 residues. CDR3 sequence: CSVRENWNTEAFF. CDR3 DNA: TGCAGCGTTCGGGAGAACTGGAACACTGAAGCTTTCTTT.

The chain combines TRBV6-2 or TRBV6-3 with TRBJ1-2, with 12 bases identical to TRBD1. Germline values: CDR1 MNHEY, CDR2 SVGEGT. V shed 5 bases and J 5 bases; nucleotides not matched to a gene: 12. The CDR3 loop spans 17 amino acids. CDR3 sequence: CASSRTPGQGATYGYTF. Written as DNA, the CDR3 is TGTGCCAGCAGTCGCACGCCGGGACAGGGGGCGACGTATGGCTACACCTTC.

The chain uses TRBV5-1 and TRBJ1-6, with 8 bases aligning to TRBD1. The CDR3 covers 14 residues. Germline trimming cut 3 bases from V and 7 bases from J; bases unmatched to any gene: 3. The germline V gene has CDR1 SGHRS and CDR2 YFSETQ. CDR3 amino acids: CASSSRTGNSPLHF. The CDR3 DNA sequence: TGCGCCAGCAGCTCCCGGACAGGGAATTCACCCCTCCACTTT.

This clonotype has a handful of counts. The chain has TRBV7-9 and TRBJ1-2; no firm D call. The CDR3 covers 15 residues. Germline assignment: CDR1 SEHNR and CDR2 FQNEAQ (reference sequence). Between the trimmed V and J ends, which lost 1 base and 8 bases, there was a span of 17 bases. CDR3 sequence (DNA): TGTGCCAGCAGCTTAGGAGATCTATGGAGCGGCGGCTACACCTTC. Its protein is CASSLGDLWSGGYTF.

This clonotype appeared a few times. DNA for the CDR3: TGCAGTGCTAGAGGGTCTAGTTTTACGGATACGCAGTATTTT. Translated: CSARGSSFTDTQYF. V is TRBV20-1 and J is TRBJ2-3; D is ambiguous. In germline, CDR1 is DFQATT, CDR2 SNEGSKA (reference sequence). Trimming removed 1 base from V and 6 bases from J, with 14 bases in between. The CDR3 spans 14 residues.

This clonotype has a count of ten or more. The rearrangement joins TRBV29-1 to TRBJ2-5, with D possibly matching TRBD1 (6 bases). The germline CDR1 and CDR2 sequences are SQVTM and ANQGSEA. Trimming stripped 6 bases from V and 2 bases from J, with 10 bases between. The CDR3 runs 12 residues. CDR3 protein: CSVRQAQETQYF. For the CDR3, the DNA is TGCAGCGTGAGACAGGCTCAAGAGACCCAGTACTTC.

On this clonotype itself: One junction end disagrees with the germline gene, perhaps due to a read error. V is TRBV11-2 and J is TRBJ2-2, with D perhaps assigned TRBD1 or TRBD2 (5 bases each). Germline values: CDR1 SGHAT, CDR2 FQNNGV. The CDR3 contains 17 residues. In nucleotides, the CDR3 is TGTGCCAGCAGCTCGAGAATCGGGGCCTCGAAGACCGGGGAGCTGTTTTTT. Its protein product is CASSSRIGASKTGELFF.

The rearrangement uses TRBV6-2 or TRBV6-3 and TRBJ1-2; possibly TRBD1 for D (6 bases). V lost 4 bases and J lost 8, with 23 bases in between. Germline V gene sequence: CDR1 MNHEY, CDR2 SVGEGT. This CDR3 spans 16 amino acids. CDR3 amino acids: CASSSRQVEVSLGYTF. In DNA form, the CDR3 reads TGTGCCAGCAGTTCCCGACAGGTCGAAGTTTCCCTGGGCTACACCTTC.

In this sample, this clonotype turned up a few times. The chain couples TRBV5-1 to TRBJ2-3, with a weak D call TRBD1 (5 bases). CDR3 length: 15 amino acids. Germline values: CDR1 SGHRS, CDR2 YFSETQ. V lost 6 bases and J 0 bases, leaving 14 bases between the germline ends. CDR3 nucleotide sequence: TGCGCCAGCAACCAAGACAGACCTAGCACAGATACGCAGTATTTT. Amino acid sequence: CASNQDRPSTDTQYF.

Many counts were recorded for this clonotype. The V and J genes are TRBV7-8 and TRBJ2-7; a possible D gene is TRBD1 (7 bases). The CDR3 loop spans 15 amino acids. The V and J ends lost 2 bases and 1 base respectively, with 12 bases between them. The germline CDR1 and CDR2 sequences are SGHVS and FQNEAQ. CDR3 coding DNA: TGTGCCAGCAGCTTAATGCGGGACAGTTCCTACGAGCAGTACGTC. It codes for CASSLMRDSSYEQYV.

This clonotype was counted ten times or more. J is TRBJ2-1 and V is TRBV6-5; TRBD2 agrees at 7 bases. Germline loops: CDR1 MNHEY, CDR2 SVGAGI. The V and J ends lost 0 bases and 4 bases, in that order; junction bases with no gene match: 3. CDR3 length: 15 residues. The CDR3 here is CASSYSLAVYNEQFF. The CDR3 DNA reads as TGTGCCAGCAGTTACTCCCTAGCGGTTTACAATGAGCAGTTCTTC.

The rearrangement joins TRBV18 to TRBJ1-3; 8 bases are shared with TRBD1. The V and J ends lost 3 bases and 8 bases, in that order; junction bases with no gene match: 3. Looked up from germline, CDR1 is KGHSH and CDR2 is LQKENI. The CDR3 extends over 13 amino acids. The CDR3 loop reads CASSPATGDTIYF. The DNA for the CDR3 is TGTGCCAGCTCACCGGCGACAGGGGACACCATATATTTT.

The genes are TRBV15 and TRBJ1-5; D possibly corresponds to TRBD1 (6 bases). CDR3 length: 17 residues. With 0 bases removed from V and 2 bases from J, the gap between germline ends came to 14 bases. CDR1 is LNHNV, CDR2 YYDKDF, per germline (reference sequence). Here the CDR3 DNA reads TGTGCCACCAGCAGAGATAGGGGGTCGTTCGGCAATCAGCCCCAGCATTTT. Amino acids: CATSRDRGSFGNQPQHF.

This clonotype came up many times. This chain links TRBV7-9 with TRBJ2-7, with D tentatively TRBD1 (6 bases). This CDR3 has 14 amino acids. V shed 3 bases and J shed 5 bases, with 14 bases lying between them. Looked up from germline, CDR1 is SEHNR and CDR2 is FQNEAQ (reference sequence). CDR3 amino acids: CASSFVTGSHEQYF. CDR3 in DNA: TGTGCCAGCAGCTTTGTAACAGGGAGCCACGAGCAGTACTTC. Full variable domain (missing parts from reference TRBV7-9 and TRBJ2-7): DTGVSQNPRHKITKRGQNVTFRCDPISEHNRLYWYRQTLGQGPEFLTYFQNEAQLEKSRLLSDRFSAERPKGSFSTLEIQRTEQGDSAMYLCASSFVTGSHEQYFGPGTRLTVT.

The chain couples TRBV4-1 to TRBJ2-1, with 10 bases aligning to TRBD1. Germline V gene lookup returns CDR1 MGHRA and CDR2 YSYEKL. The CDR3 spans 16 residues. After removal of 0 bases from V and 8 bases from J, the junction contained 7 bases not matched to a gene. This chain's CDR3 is CASSQDSGQGIDEQFF. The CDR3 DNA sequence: TGCGCCAGCAGCCAAGATTCGGGACAGGGGATCGATGAGCAGTTCTTC.

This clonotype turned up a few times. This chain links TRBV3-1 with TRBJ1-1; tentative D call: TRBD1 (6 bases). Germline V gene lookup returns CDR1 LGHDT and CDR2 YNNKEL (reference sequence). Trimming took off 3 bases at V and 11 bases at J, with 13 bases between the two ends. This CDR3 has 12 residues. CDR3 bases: TGTGCCAGCAGCCAGCCCGGGAGGGGGGCTTTCTTT. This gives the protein CASSQPGRGAFF.

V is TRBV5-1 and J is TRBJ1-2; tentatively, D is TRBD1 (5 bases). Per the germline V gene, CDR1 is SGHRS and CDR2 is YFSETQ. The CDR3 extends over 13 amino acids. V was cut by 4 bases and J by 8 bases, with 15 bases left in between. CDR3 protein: CASSVTGLGGYTF. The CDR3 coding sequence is TGCGCCAGCAGCGTTACAGGTCTAGGAGGCTACACCTTC.

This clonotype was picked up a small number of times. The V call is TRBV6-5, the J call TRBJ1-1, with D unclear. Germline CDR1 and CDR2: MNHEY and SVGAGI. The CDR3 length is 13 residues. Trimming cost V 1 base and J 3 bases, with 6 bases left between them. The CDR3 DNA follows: TGTGCCAGCAGTTACTTCGACGACACTGAAGCTTTCTTT. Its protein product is CASSYFDDTEAFF.

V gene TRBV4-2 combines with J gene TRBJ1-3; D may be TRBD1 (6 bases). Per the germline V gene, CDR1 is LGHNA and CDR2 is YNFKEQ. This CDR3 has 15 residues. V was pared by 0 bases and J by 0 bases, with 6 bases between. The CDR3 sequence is CASSQEQGSGNTIYF. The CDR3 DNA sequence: TGTGCCAGCAGCCAAGAACAGGGCTCTGGAAACACCATATATTTT.

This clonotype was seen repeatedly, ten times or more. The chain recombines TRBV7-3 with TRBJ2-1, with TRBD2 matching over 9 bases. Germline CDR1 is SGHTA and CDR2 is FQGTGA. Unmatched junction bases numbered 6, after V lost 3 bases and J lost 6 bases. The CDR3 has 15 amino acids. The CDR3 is CASSFQAGGRNEQFF. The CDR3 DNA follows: TGTGCCAGCAGCTTCCAAGCGGGGGGTCGCAATGAGCAGTTCTTC.